Given below is one TCR beta chain in context. Its antigen is still unknown. This table comes from immunoSEQ multiplex PCR, and its TCRdb copy is limited to in-frame clones, with some not included. The data show tens of thousands of clones, 80% to 90% seen once. The CDR3 extends over 15 amino acids. Germline CDR1 reads MGHRA; CDR2 reads YSYEKL. Trimming shortened V by 0 bases and J by 1 base, and 9 bases separated the two germline ends. This sample is drawn from a study of OX40 agonist ivuxolimab in advanced cancers. Study information: Partial responses, seen in three patients, involved one hepatocellular carcinoma and two cutaneous melanomas. General study points: There was clonal expansion of CD4+ and CD8+ blood T cells by week 6 at 0.1 to 3.0 mg/kg.

The sample consisted of CD4+ or CD8+ T cells sorted from blood, taken in a trial of the OX40 agonist ivuxolimab. The chain is built from TRBV4-1 and TRBJ1-2, with D possibly TRBD1 on 5 matching bases. The receptor was derived from an adult with an advanced solid tumor such as melanoma, head and neck, liver or kidney cancer. The CDR3 is CASSQDRDFNYGYTF. In nucleotides, the CDR3 is TGCGCCAGCAGCCAAGATCGGGACTTTAACTATGGCTACACCTTC.